These 20 T cell receptor beta chains share one sample of origin, sequenced in a study of OX40 agonist ivuxolimab in advanced cancers. The repertoire was sequenced with immunoSEQ multiplex PCR; TCRdb's copy has only in-frame clones and lacks some. This sample has over 55,000 clones, with approximately 80% found just once. The sequencing used CD4+ or CD8+ T cells sorted from blood, collected in a trial of the OX40 agonist ivuxolimab. These receptors were collected from an adult with an advanced solid tumor such as melanoma, head and neck, liver or kidney cancer.

This clone was counted between two and nine times. V gene TRBV4-1 combines with J gene TRBJ1-2, with 9 bases lining up with TRBD1. After removal of 1 base from V and 4 bases from J, the junction contained 13 bases not matched to a gene. The CDR3 has 18 amino acids. Germline CDR1 MGHRA, CDR2 YSYEKL. CDR3 in amino acids: CASSQGGRTGEVSYGYTF. The DNA for the CDR3 is TGCGCCAGCAGCCAAGGGGGGCGGACAGGGGAGGTAAGCTATGGCTACACCTTC.

The chain carries TRBV5-8 and TRBJ2-1; 11 nucleotides align to TRBD2. The CDR3 sequence is 17 residues long. In germline, CDR1 is SGHTS, CDR2 YDEGEE. The V and J ends lost 3 bases and 8 bases, in that order; junction bases with no gene match: 13. The CDR3 DNA reads TGTGCCAGCAGCTCGGACTTAGCGGGAGGGCATCTCGATGAGCAGTTCTTC. This sequence encodes CASSSDLAGGHLDEQFF.

The chain is built from TRBV6-5 and TRBJ1-5, with D perhaps TRBD1 (5 bases). CDR3 length: 13 residues. Trimming removed 6 bases at V and 6 bases at J, with 12 bases between. Germline CDR1 MNHEY, CDR2 SVGAGI. The CDR3 nucleotides are TGTGCCAGCAGGTTAGGGGTTTCTCAGCCCCAGCATTTT. This sequence encodes CASRLGVSQPQHF.

The V gene is TRBV15, the J gene TRBJ2-3; no clear D. With 6 bases removed from V and 2 bases from J, the gap between germline ends came to 15 bases. Germline-derived CDR1 and CDR2 are LNHNV and YYDKDF (reference sequence). CDR3 size: 15 residues. CDR3 DNA sequence: TGTGCCACCAGTTTACGTGGTCGGGTCACAGATACGCAGTATTTT. It encodes CATSLRGRVTDTQYF.

The genes are TRBV7-2 and TRBJ1-3; D is ambiguous. The CDR3 has 13 amino acids. Trimming pared 3 bases from V and 3 bases from J, leaving 6 bases between. Per the germline V gene, CDR1 is SGHTA and CDR2 is FQGNSA. CDR3 sequence (DNA): TGTGCCAGCAGCTTCACAGATGGAAACACCATATATTTT. Translated, it gives CASSFTDGNTIYF.

This clone appeared once. V is TRBV2 and J is TRBJ1-1; a possible D gene is TRBD1 (5 bases). Trimming shortened V by 5 bases and J by 1 base, and 11 bases separated the two germline ends. CDR1 and CDR2 from the germline V gene are SNHLY and FYNNEI. This CDR3 spans 14 amino acids. The DNA for the CDR3 is TGTGCCAGCAGTTTGGAGACAGAGAACACTGAAGCTTTCTTT. The encoded protein is CASSLETENTEAFF.

The chain uses TRBV6-1 and TRBJ1-5; the match to TRBD1 covers 7 bases. V was pared by 10 bases and J by 5 bases, with 14 bases of the junction left unmatched. The CDR3 has 15 residues. Looked up from germline, CDR1 is MNHNS and CDR2 is SASEGT. DNA for the CDR3: TGTGCCACCTCACAGGGGAGGGAGGCATATCAGCCCCAGCATTTT. Its protein product is CATSQGREAYQPQHF.

The chain recombines TRBV7-2 with TRBJ1-3; D is undetermined. The germline gives CDR1 SGHTA, CDR2 FQGNSA. The CDR3 contains 14 residues. Trimming left V 7 bases short and J 4 bases short, with 14 bases between. The CDR3 spells CASIPPGLGNTIYF. The CDR3 DNA sequence: TGTGCCAGCATCCCCCCGGGGTTGGGAAACACCATATATTTT.

This clone was seen a handful of times. The chain is built from TRBV5-1 and TRBJ2-7, with D unclear. Between the trimmed V and J ends, which lost 2 bases and 2 bases, there was a span of 8 bases. The CDR3 totals 13 residues. The V gene's germline CDR1 is SGHRS and CDR2 YFSETQ. CDR3 loop: CASSFGSTYEQYF. CDR3 nucleotide sequence: TGCGCCAGCAGCTTCGGCAGTACCTACGAGCAGTACTTC.

The chain couples TRBV11-2 to TRBJ1-2; D is undetermined. V gave up 1 base and J gave up 0 bases, with 3 bases separating them. The CDR3 has 13 amino acids. Germline CDR1 reads SGHAT; CDR2 reads FQNNGV. CDR3 bases: TGTGCCAGCAGCTTAGTCTCTAACTATGGCTACACCTTC. This encodes CASSLVSNYGYTF.

The gene calls are TRBV6-1 and TRBJ2-1; perhaps TRBD2 as D (6 bases). Deletions cut 4 bases from V and 13 bases from J, with 14 bases between. Germline CDR1 reads MNHNS; CDR2 reads SASEGT. CDR3 length: 12 residues. The CDR3 DNA reads TGTGCCAGCAGTGTTTCGCGGGACTCTCAGTTCTTC. Its protein product is CASSVSRDSQFF.

CDR3 DNA sequence: TGTGCCAGCAGTTTACGTGGGACCACTCAGCCCCAGCATTTT. Its protein is CASSLRGTTQPQHF. The rearrangement links TRBV28 to TRBJ1-5; D might be TRBD1 (5 bases). Germline loops: CDR1 MDHEN, CDR2 SYDVKM. V gave up 2 bases and J gave up 6 bases, with 11 bases separating them. The CDR3 has 14 residues.

In the case of this clone: The sample contains more than one DNA sequence encoding this CDR3. V gene TRBV6-6 combines with J gene TRBJ1-2; TRBD1 matches 7 bases. The CDR3 runs to 14 residues. The ends lost 3 bases at V and 5 bases at J; junction bases unmatched: 6. CDR1 is MNHNY and CDR2 is SVGAGI in the germline V gene (reference sequence). CDR3 residues: CASSYGGQPYGYTF. For the CDR3, the DNA is TGTGCCAGCAGTTATGGGGGACAGCCTTATGGCTACACCTTC.

V and J are TRBV5-1 and TRBJ2-2; perhaps TRBD2 as D (5 bases). The V end lost 6 bases, the J end lost 5 bases, and 11 bases lay between the germline ends. Germline V CDR1 and CDR2: SGHRS, YFSETQ. There are 13 residues in the CDR3. CDR3: CASNEPGTGELFF. The CDR3 DNA reads as TGCGCCAGCAATGAGCCGGGGACCGGGGAGCTGTTTTTT.

Only one count was recorded for this clone. The chain recombines TRBV5-1 with TRBJ2-5, with unresolved D. The V and J ends lost 0 bases and 3 bases respectively, with 9 bases between them. The CDR3 has 14 amino acids. The V gene's germline CDR1 is SGHRS and CDR2 YFSETQ. CDR3 DNA: TGCGCCAGCAGCTTGGCTCGGATTAAAGAGACCCAGTACTTC. This gives the protein CASSLARIKETQYF. The entire variable domain, with the rest obtained from reference TRBV5-1 and TRBJ2-5, is as follows: KAGVTQTPRYLIKTRGQQVTLSCSPISGHRSVSWYQQTPGQGLQFLFEYFSETQRNKGNFPGRFSGRQFSNSRSEMNVSTLELGDSALYLCASSLARIKETQYFGPGTRLLVL.

This clone was counted ten times or more. The J gene is TRBJ1-2, the V gene TRBV2, with D unclear. Trimming shortened V by 8 bases and J by 7 bases, and 17 bases separated the two germline ends. This CDR3 region has 13 residues. CDR1 SNHLY and CDR2 FYNNEI come from the germline V gene. CDR3: CASVGVTLGGYTF. The CDR3 DNA is TGTGCCAGCGTCGGGGTCACATTGGGTGGCTACACCTTC.

The chain uses TRBV6-6 and TRBJ1-1, with D maybe TRBD1 (5 bases). V shed 6 bases and J shed 11 bases, with 19 bases lying between them. This CDR3 is 13 amino acids long. CDR1 is MNHNY and CDR2 is SVGAGI in the germline V gene (reference sequence). CDR3 DNA sequence: TGTGCCAGCAGAGGGGATCTGGAAATGTATGCTTTCTTT. Translated, it gives CASRGDLEMYAFF.

V usage is TRBV18 and J usage is TRBJ1-4; D gene ambiguous. This CDR3 is 17 amino acids long. Germline CDR1 KGHSH, CDR2 LQKENI. With 6 bases removed from V and 4 bases from J, the gap between germline ends came to 21 bases. The CDR3 spells CASSKMVGSGYNEKLFF. CDR3 coding DNA: TGTGCCAGCTCCAAGATGGTAGGGAGCGGCTATAATGAAAAACTGTTTTTT.

The rearrangement uses TRBV2 and TRBJ1-2; D uncertain. The germline V gene has CDR1 SNHLY and CDR2 FYNNEI. This CDR3 comprises 14 residues. V was shortened by 7 bases and J by 6 bases, with 18 bases between the two germline ends. As DNA, the CDR3 is TGTGCCAGCAAGTCGGTCAGCGCAGTTAATGGCTACACCTTC. Protein sequence: CASKSVSAVNGYTF.

The V call is TRBV18, the J call TRBJ1-4; 8 nucleotides agree with TRBD1. Looked up from germline, CDR1 is KGHSH and CDR2 is LQKENI. The CDR3 contains 15 residues. Trimming took 3 bases from V and 3 from J; bases not matched to a gene: 3. The CDR3 loop is CASSPLDRANEKLFF. CDR3 coding DNA: TGTGCCAGCTCACCCTTGGACAGGGCTAATGAAAAACTGTTTTTT.